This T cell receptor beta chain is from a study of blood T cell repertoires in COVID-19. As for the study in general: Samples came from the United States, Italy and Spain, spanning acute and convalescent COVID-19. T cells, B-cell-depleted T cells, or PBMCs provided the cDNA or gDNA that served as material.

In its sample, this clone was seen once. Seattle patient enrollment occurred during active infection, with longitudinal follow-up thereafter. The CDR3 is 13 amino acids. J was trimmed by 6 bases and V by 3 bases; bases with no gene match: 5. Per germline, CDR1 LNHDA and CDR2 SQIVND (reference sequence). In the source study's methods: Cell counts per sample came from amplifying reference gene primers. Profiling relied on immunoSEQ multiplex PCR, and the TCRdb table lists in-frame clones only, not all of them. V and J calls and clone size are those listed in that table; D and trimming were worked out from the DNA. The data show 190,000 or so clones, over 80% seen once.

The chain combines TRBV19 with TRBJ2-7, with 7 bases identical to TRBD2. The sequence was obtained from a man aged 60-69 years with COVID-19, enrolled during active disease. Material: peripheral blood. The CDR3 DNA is TGTGCCAGTAGTATCGGGACTACCGGCGAGCAGTACTTC. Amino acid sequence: CASSIGTTGEQYF.